These 3 T cell receptor beta chains were all obtained from the same sample, sequenced in a study of shared clonotypes between healthy human individuals. Measured with immunoSEQ multiplex PCR; TCRdb has only the in-frame clones, and not every one. The sample lists 450,000 or so clones; around 77% were seen once. Sequenced sample: PBMCs. These receptors originate from a woman aged 40 to 50 in good health. Some clones in this sample may be carry-over from other donors' samples.

In the case of this clone: This likely reflects a read error, since a far larger clone is one base away. The final CDR3 position lacks the conserved phenylalanine or tryptophan, pointing to a likely read error. The rearrangement links TRBV9 to TRBJ2-7; no clear D gene. The CDR3 has 14 residues. Germline loops: CDR1 SGDLS, CDR2 YYNGEE. Trimming removed 1 base at V and 0 bases at J, with 8 bases between. The CDR3 is CASSVSTASYEQYL. The CDR3 DNA reads as TGTGCCAGCAGCGTATCAACTGCCTCCTACGAGCAGTACCTC.

Here the CDR3 DNA reads TGTGCCAGCAGCCACGGACAGTTATATGGCTACACCTTC. Amino acid sequence: CASSHGQLYGYTF. The J gene is TRBJ1-2, the V gene TRBV11-2; tentative D call: TRBD1 (6 bases). This CDR3 has 13 residues. V was shortened by 5 bases and J by 5 bases, with 12 bases between the two germline ends. Germline CDR1 reads SGHAT; CDR2 reads FQNNGV.

About this clone itself: This may arise from a read error, as a much more abundant clone is one base away. The chain couples TRBV6-1 to TRBJ2-1, with 7 bases lining up with TRBD2. The CDR3 covers 14 residues. Trimming cost V 5 bases and J 12 bases; bases outside gene matches: 13. The germline V gene has CDR1 MNHNS and CDR2 SASEGT. The CDR3 reads CASSTTTSGGGQFF. In DNA form, the CDR3 reads TGTGCCAGCAGTACCACTACATCGGGGGGTGGGCAGTTCTTC.